This TCR beta chain was captured in a study of shared clonotypes between healthy human individuals. Study findings and constraints: Sampling included only blood; tissue repertoires likely differ. Shared clonotypes across all four donors exceeded non-shared ones in generation probability.

Every donor, a Caucasian adult, lived in Nashville, Tennessee. From CD4+ cells came CD45RA+ naive and CD45RA-negative memory subsets. V lost 1 base, J lost 1 base, and 7 bases lay in between. The CDR3 is made up of 14 amino acids. From germline, CDR1 is LGHNA and CDR2 YNFKEQ. Points on this clone: Its antigen is not identified.

The protocol was immunoSEQ multiplex PCR, while the TCRdb copy is restricted to in-frame clones and leaves out a portion. This sample carries around 2,000,000 clones, roughly 95% of them seen once, and the ten largest clones take 0.1% to 0.15%. Material for sequencing was naive CD4+ T cells sorted from blood. As to subset: CD45RA+ positively selected. The sequence derives from a man aged 18 to 29 in good health. This sequence joins TRBV4-2 and TRBJ1-1; D is undetermined. The CDR3 here is CASSQVSTNTEAFF. The CDR3 DNA is TGTGCCAGCAGCCAAGTTTCCACGAACACTGAAGCTTTCTTT.